This T cell receptor beta chain was captured in a study of vaccination and CD4 T cells after COVID-19 (dated by TCRdb to between 2021 and 2024). Study-wide context: Convalescent patients had a positive SARS-CoV-2 result on nasal swab PCR, and of these patients, fewer than ten had mild disease and one had severe disease. In the convalescent cohort there were six males and four females, among whom were two Hispanic individuals, seven Caucasians, two Asians and one multiracial person. Post-COVID blood samples from convalescent patients were collected a median of around 110 days after diagnosis, with a range of roughly 35 to 161 days. Each participant got two doses of either the Pfizer-BioNTech BNT162b2 vaccine (n=8) or the Moderna mRNA-1273 vaccine (n=2). Post-vaccine blood samples were taken a median of approximately 70 days after the second vaccine dose, with a range of roughly 13 to 250 days. For stimulating the cultures, overlapping spike peptide pools were used, derived from SARS-CoV-2 as well as from the common cold coronaviruses HCoV-NL63, HCoV-OC43 and HCoV-229E. In nine to eleven COVID-19 convalescent patients and several infection-naive healthy vaccine recipients, researchers compared the spike-specific CD4+ TCR repertoire from before mRNA vaccination with the repertoire from after. Control cultures received a CEFX viral epitope pool as the positive control, an HIV-1 Nef peptide pool as the negative control, or no peptide. The paper as a whole reports these results and caveats: Among the post-vaccine SARS-CoV-2-reactive clones in convalescent patients, a median about 87% showed up only after vaccination, which suggests vaccine-specific priming. Only a relatively small number of convalescent patients were included in the study, and early timepoints following natural infection were not analyzed. The median count of SARS-CoV-2-reactive clonotypes went up from approximately 20 after infection to around 38 after vaccination, although the change was not significant. In convalescent patients, nearly all vaccine-specific clones (304 of 307) were found to be mono-reactive for SARS-CoV-2 spike rather than cross-reactive with common cold coronaviruses.

Including the terminal cysteine and phenylalanine, the CDR3 comprises 15 residues. Only the CDR3 region is kept as DNA, spanning 45 bases read in frame from base 1. Trimming accounts for 0 bases at V and 2 bases at J, while the number of junction bases matched to no gene is 5. The germline V gene encodes CDR1 DFQATT and CDR2 SNEGSKA (reference sequence). This clonotype was counted between two and nine times. Its antigen is not yet known. No quality values exist for individual bases; no much larger clone is one base distant. The treatment or condition label on this specimen signifies: approximately nine-day PBMC culture with coronavirus spike peptide pools or control peptides (ViraFEST assay). To expand antigen-specific T cells with peptide pools and then pick out the expanded clonotypes through TCR sequencing, the study relied on the ViraFEST assay. The positive SARS-CoV-2 PCR tests of the convalescent patients were dated from March to December 2020, before the Alpha, Beta and Delta variants emerged in the United States. Each well held roughly 2 million PBMCs cultured in IMDM containing roughly 5% human AB serum and approximately 9.6 IU/ml IL-2, with 10 ug/ml peptide pools added. Half of the culture medium was replaced with fresh IL-2-containing medium on days 3 and 7. CD4+ T cells were isolated after approximately ten days of culture through negative selection using the EasySep CD4+ T cell isolation kit. Ficoll-Paque Plus gradient centrifugation was used to isolate PBMCs from whole blood, and the isolated PBMCs were then either used fresh or cryopreserved at -140C. Culture conditions were generally each tested in triplicate wells.

The library was obtained by PCR. DNA from cultured CD4+ T cells underwent TCR sequencing with the Oncomine TCR Beta short-read assay at the Johns Hopkins FTIC core. The QIAamp micro DNA kit was used to extract genomic DNA from the cultured CD4+ T cells. Oncomine TCR Beta libraries from cultured CD4+ T cells were pooled using unique dual indexes and sequenced on an Illumina iSeq 100. The paper's data handling went like this. Non-productive sequences were removed, and CDR3s that did not start with C, did not end with F or W, or were shorter than 7 amino acids were discarded. Antigen-specific clonotypes were identified using the MANAFEST web application through comparison of peptide-stimulated wells with reference and other culture wells. Positive clones required FDR below 0.05, an odds ratio above 5, and productive frequency above 0.1% in at least two of three replicate wells. A clonotype counted as cross-reactive if it showed significant expansion both in the SARS-CoV-2 spike wells and in at least one common cold coronavirus spike condition. Using R version 3.6.1, CDR3 homology was evaluated through Levenshtein distances (stringdist) along with unrooted phylogenetic trees (ape). Using fastp at Q25 and MiXCR, TCRdb reprocessed the public reads and kept productive beta chains. Merged by CDR3 protein, the rows form single entries marked with the most common genes and DNA. The V and J calls were determined by TCRdb, not by the authors. This sample holds approximately 15,000 distinct CDR3 sequences; about a third were observed only once. Approximately 15% of the sample belongs to the ten largest clones.

This TCR was recovered from a human donor with COVID-19. The material sequenced was cultured CD4+ T cells from blood. The chain was built from TRBV20-1 and TRBJ2-7, with 9 bases matching TRBD1. The sequence in DNA is TGCAGTGCTAGAGATCTTCGGACAGGGGCCTACGAGCAGTACTTC. Its protein reads: CSARDLRTGAYEQYF.